One and the same sample provided the 19 T cell receptor beta chains below, sequenced in a study of OX40 agonist ivuxolimab in advanced cancers. The table came from immunoSEQ multiplex PCR; TCRdb's copy has only in-frame clones and leaves some out. The table has about 83,000 clones, roughly 80% seen once. The material was CD4+ or CD8+ T cells sorted from blood, obtained in a trial of the OX40 agonist ivuxolimab. The receptors derive from an adult with an advanced solid tumor such as melanoma, head and neck, liver or kidney cancer.

The CDR3 sequence is CASSLVTGGTYEQYF. The CDR3 coding sequence is TGTGCCAGCAGCTTAGTGACAGGGGGCACCTACGAGCAGTACTTC. The V gene is TRBV7-2, the J gene TRBJ2-7, with 10 positions matching TRBD1. J gave up 2 bases and V 1 base, and 2 bases lay outside the gene matches. This CDR3 has 15 residues. Germline CDR1 and CDR2: SGHTA and FQGNSA. The entire variable domain, with the rest obtained from reference TRBV7-2 and TRBJ2-7, is as follows: GAGVSQSPSNKVTEKGKDVELRCDPISGHTALYWYRQSLGQGLEFLIYFQGNSAPDKSGLPSDRFSAERTGGSVSTLTIQRTQQEDSAVYLCASSLVTGGTYEQYFGPGTRLTVT.

The rearrangement links TRBV25-1 to TRBJ2-7; 7 nucleotides agree with TRBD1. The CDR3 covers 18 residues. In germline, CDR1 is MGHDK, CDR2 SYGVNS. V lost 1 base, J lost 0 bases, and 12 bases stayed unmatched. CDR3 in amino acids: CASSESRTGGFSSYEQYF. For the CDR3, the DNA is TGTGCCAGCAGTGAATCCAGGACAGGCGGTTTCAGCTCCTACGAGCAGTACTTC.

The chain is built from TRBV2 and TRBJ1-4; a weak D match, TRBD1 (6 bases). This CDR3 has 14 amino acids. Trimming removed 3 bases from V and 4 bases from J, with 9 bases in between. Germline CDR1 is SNHLY and CDR2 is FYNNEI. DNA of the CDR3: TGTGCCAGCAGTGACAGGGGTTTTAATGAAAAACTGTTTTTT. Its translation: CASSDRGFNEKLFF.

The chain combines TRBV5-1 with TRBJ1-2, with TRBD1 matching over 7 bases. From germline, CDR1 is SGHRS and CDR2 YFSETQ. The V segment lost 0 bases and the J segment 6 bases; nucleotides outside the gene matches: 8. CDR3 length: 15 residues. The CDR3 DNA reads as TGCGCCAGCAGCTTGGAGGGCAGGGGGTCTGATGGCTACACCTTC. The encoded protein is CASSLEGRGSDGYTF.

This clone was seen just once. V and J are TRBV28 and TRBJ2-7; TRBD1 matches 8 bases. The CDR3 has 20 residues. The trim removed 4 bases at V and 5 bases at J, leaving 25 bases unmatched. Germline lookup yields CDR1 MDHEN and CDR2 SYDVKM. The CDR3 here is CASSSPRINRRTGRRDEQYF. The CDR3 DNA follows: TGTGCCAGCAGTTCCCCAAGAATCAACCGCCGGACAGGGCGGAGGGACGAGCAGTACTTC.

With respect to this clone: The sample contains more than one DNA sequence encoding this CDR3. The J gene is TRBJ1-1, the V gene TRBV7-9; weak D call: TRBD1 (5 bases). This CDR3 has 14 amino acids. V gave up 2 bases and J gave up 7 bases, with 14 bases separating them. Germline V lookup: CDR1 SEHNR, CDR2 FQNEAQ (reference sequence). The CDR3 region is CASSLQGVSSEAFF. As DNA, the CDR3 is TGTGCCAGCAGCTTACAGGGCGTATCGAGTGAAGCTTTCTTT.

V is TRBV9 and J is TRBJ1-2; no clear D. Germline V gene data show CDR1 as SGDLS and CDR2 as YYNGEE. The length of the CDR3 is 13 residues. The V end lost 0 bases, the J end lost 2 bases, and 5 bases lay between the germline ends. The CDR3 region is CASSVGTNYGYTF. DNA of the CDR3: TGTGCCAGCAGCGTAGGGACGAACTATGGCTACACCTTC.

The chain carries TRBV25-1 and TRBJ2-3, with TRBD1 matching 7 bases. The V gene's germline CDR1 is MGHDK and CDR2 SYGVNS. Trimming took 6 bases from V and 5 from J; bases not matched to a gene: 8. This CDR3 is 14 amino acids long. Here the CDR3 reads CASRSTGTVDTQYF. CDR3 nucleotides: TGTGCCAGCAGATCTACCGGGACAGTAGATACGCAGTATTTT.

This chain links TRBV6-1 with TRBJ2-2; 7 bases fit TRBD1. V trimming: 11 bases; J trimming: 0 bases; junction bases outside the gene matches: 6. The CDR3 runs 14 residues. Germline V CDR1 and CDR2: MNHNS, SASEGT. For the CDR3, the DNA is TGTGCCGGGACCGGGACAGCGAACACCGGGGAGCTGTTTTTT. It encodes CAGTGTANTGELFF.

The rearrangement links TRBV11-2 to TRBJ2-5; D gene uncertain. The germline gives CDR1 SGHAT, CDR2 FQNNGV. The CDR3 sequence is 11 residues long. The V end lost 2 bases, the J end lost 5 bases, and 3 bases lay between the germline ends. CDR3 in DNA: TGTGCCAGCAGCTTATCGGAGACCCAGTACTTC. Residues: CASSLSETQYF.

The chain joins TRBV4-1 to TRBJ1-5; 7 bases match TRBD1. The CDR3 is 18 residues long. The trim removed 2 bases at V and 0 bases at J, leaving 10 bases unmatched. Germline V gene lookup returns CDR1 MGHRA and CDR2 YSYEKL. The CDR3 DNA reads as TGCGCCAGCAGCCAAAACGCCGGGACAGCGTATAGCAATCAGCCCCAGCATTTT. Amino acids: CASSQNAGTAYSNQPQHF.

The chain joins TRBV9 to TRBJ2-5; tentative D call: TRBD1 (8 bases). The V end was cut by 4 bases, the J end by 5 bases, with 18 bases between. Germline CDR1 SGDLS, CDR2 YYNGEE. The CDR3 is 15 residues long. The CDR3 region has the DNA TGTGCCAGCAGCCTGTGGACAGGGCGGGAGGAGACCCAGTACTTC. Its protein is CASSLWTGREETQYF.

V is TRBV28 and J is TRBJ2-7; 9 positions match TRBD2. CDR3 length: 17 residues. After removal of 6 bases from V and 1 base from J, the junction contained 13 bases not matched to a gene. From germline, CDR1 is MDHEN and CDR2 SYDVKM. The CDR3 DNA reads TGTGCCAGCAGCCGACCCTGGGCGGGGGGGGGATCCTACGAGCAGTACTTC. Encoded protein: CASSRPWAGGGSYEQYF. Together with reference TRBV28 and TRBJ2-7, the CDR3 gives the full variable domain: DVKVTQSSRYLVKRTGEKVFLECVQDMDHENMFWYRQDPGLGLRLIYFSYDVKMKEKGDIPEGYSVSREKKERFSLILESASTNQTSMYLCASSRPWAGGGSYEQYFGPGTRLTVT.

The gene calls are TRBV2 and TRBJ1-5; D gene unclear. V shed 4 bases and J shed 0 bases, with 4 bases lying between them. This CDR3 comprises 13 residues. The germline V gene has CDR1 SNHLY and CDR2 FYNNEI. The CDR3 here is CASSVNSNQPQHF. The CDR3 DNA sequence: TGTGCCAGCAGTGTCAATAGCAATCAGCCCCAGCATTTT.

V usage is TRBV28 and J usage is TRBJ1-1; D is unclear. Germline V gene data show CDR1 as MDHEN and CDR2 as SYDVKM. This CDR3 is built from 17 residues. V was clipped by 4 bases and J by 1 base, with 19 bases between them. In DNA, the CDR3 is TGTGCCAGCAGTTACTCCCTTTCGGGAGTTAGGAACACTGAAGCTTTCTTT. Amino acids: CASSYSLSGVRNTEAFF.

This clone showed up just a few times. The chain uses TRBV6-6 and TRBJ1-6; 7 bases are a match to TRBD1. Germline-derived CDR1 and CDR2 are MNHNY and SVGAGI (reference sequence). V was clipped by 6 bases and J by 9 bases; unmatched bases: 8. This CDR3 spans 14 amino acids. CDR3 sequence: CASRTGTVSSPLHF. CDR3 bases: TGTGCCAGCAGGACCGGGACAGTAAGTTCACCCCTCCACTTT.

The genes are TRBV5-1 and TRBJ2-3; 8 bases fit TRBD2. Germline CDR1 and CDR2: SGHRS and YFSETQ. This CDR3 contains 17 residues. The V segment lost 4 bases and the J segment 6 bases; nucleotides outside the gene matches: 16. The CDR3 DNA is TGCGCCAGCAGCGTTGAGCGAGCGGGGGAGCCGCGGGATACGCAGTATTTT. Encoded protein: CASSVERAGEPRDTQYF.

This clone occurred a few times. The genes are TRBV4-1 and TRBJ2-5, with D possibly matching TRBD2 (6 bases). Trimming pared 4 bases from V and 4 bases from J, leaving 16 bases between. The CDR3 is 15 residues long. Germline V lookup: CDR1 MGHRA, CDR2 YSYEKL. The CDR3 DNA is TGCGCCAGCAGCCGCGGGACCGCACGTCGAGAGACCCAGTACTTC. Residues: CASSRGTARRETQYF.

V is TRBV28 and J is TRBJ2-7; no definite D call. The V gene lost 3 bases and the J gene lost 1 base, with 7 bases spanning the gap. CDR3 size: 13 residues. Germline CDR1 reads MDHEN; CDR2 reads SYDVKM. The DNA of the CDR3 is TGTGCCAGCAGTTTCCCGATATCCTACGAGCAGTACTTC. As protein: CASSFPISYEQYF.